This TCR beta chain was recorded in a study of blood T cell repertoires in COVID-19. The overall study: Sources were T cells, B-cell-depleted T cells, or PBMCs; the material itself was cDNA or gDNA.

Cohorts were based on clinical histories the participants reported. The CDR3 has 14 residues. Germline lookup yields CDR1 MNHEY and CDR2 SVGAGI. J was trimmed by 2 bases and V by 7 bases; bases with no gene match: 4. In the original workflow: Estimation of nucleated cell counts was performed using reference gene primer amplification. The protocol was immunoSEQ multiplex PCR, while the TCRdb copy is restricted to in-frame clones and leaves out a portion. That table is the source of V, J and clone size, and D and trimming were worked out from the DNA. Counted here are about 500,000 clones, approximately 86% occurring once; the ten biggest clones make up 0.7%.

This rearrangement joins TRBV6-5 to TRBJ2-5; TRBD2 agrees at 10 bases. Sequenced: PBMCs or T cells enriched from blood (not recorded which). The receptor was derived from a woman aged 18-35 years who had recovered from COVID-19. CDR3 sequence reads: CASTLAGVQETQYF. The DNA for the CDR3 is TGTGCCAGCACCCTAGCGGGGGTACAAGAGACCCAGTACTTC.